The 26 T cell receptor beta chains below all came from one sample that was sequenced in a study of blood T cell repertoires in COVID-19. Profiling relied on immunoSEQ multiplex PCR, and the TCRdb table lists in-frame clones only, not all of them. The table has roughly 75,000 clones, around 89% seen once. The source material was peripheral blood. These receptors were taken from a man between 60 and 75 years old with acute or convalescent COVID-19.

The V gene is TRBV5-1, the J gene TRBJ1-1; D is ambiguous. CDR1 and CDR2 (germline): SGHRS, YFSETQ. Deletions cut 0 bases from V and 0 bases from J, with 9 bases between. There are 15 residues in the CDR3. As DNA, the CDR3 is TGCGCCAGCAGCTTGGATCCGGGGATGAACACTGAAGCTTTCTTT. Amino acid sequence: CASSLDPGMNTEAFF.

This clone was detected once. The chain has TRBV10-2 and TRBJ1-2; tentative D call: TRBD1 (5 bases). Germline CDR1 reads WSHSY; CDR2 reads SAAADI. Trimming stripped 0 bases from V and 6 bases from J, with 20 bases between. The CDR3 length is 17 residues. The CDR3 protein is CASSESSAPSRQNGYTF. The DNA of the CDR3 is TGCGCCAGCAGTGAGTCAAGCGCCCCCTCAAGACAGAATGGCTACACCTTC.

The rearrangement links TRBV3-1 (or the pseudogene TRBV3-2) to TRBJ1-2; the match to TRBD1 covers 9 bases. Germline-derived CDR1 and CDR2 are LGHDT and YNNKEL (reference sequence). V shed 6 bases and J 4 bases; nucleotides not matched to a gene: 3. This CDR3 spans 13 amino acids. CDR3 sequence reads: CASRDRGLYGYTF. The CDR3 region has the DNA TGTGCCAGCAGGGACAGGGGACTCTATGGCTACACCTTC.

The chain is built from TRBV24-1 and TRBJ2-3; 11 nucleotides align to TRBD2. The CDR3 covers 15 residues. Germline V gives CDR1 KGHDR, CDR2 SFDVKD. V gave up 2 bases and J gave up 5 bases; unmatched junction bases: 2. The CDR3 loop is CATSDSSGRKDTQYF. DNA of the CDR3: TGTGCCACCAGTGATTCTAGCGGGAGGAAAGATACGCAGTATTTT.

The V and J genes are TRBV4-2 and TRBJ2-5, with 10 bases matching TRBD2. Germline assignment: CDR1 LGHNA and CDR2 YNFKEQ. V lost 0 bases and J lost 4; bases outside the gene matches: 8. The CDR3 contains 17 residues. The CDR3 sequence: CASSQEGSGGAAETQYF. The CDR3 nucleotides read TGTGCCAGCAGCCAAGAGGGGAGCGGGGGGGCCGCAGAGACCCAGTACTTC.

J is TRBJ2-1 and V is TRBV5-1, with unresolved D. Between the trimmed V and J ends, which lost 1 base and 9 bases, there was a span of 5 bases. The CDR3 runs 11 residues. Germline V gene sequence: CDR1 SGHRS, CDR2 YFSETQ. The CDR3, as DNA: TGCGCCAGCAGCTTGCTCTCTGAGCAGTTCTTC. Translating gives CASSLLSEQFF.

The rearrangement links TRBV19 to TRBJ2-7; tentatively, D is TRBD2 (8 bases). Germline V lookup: CDR1 LNHDA, CDR2 SQIVND (reference sequence). V was clipped by 9 bases and J by 3 bases, with 15 bases between them. This CDR3 contains 13 residues. This CDR3 is CASGGAGGYEQYF. The CDR3 DNA sequence: TGTGCCAGCGGGGGGGCAGGGGGCTACGAGCAGTACTTC.

On this clone itself: The germline gene is not matched at one end of the junction; a read error may be the cause. The CDR3 protein is CVSSITLGGSYEQYF. CDR3 bases: TGTGTCAGTAGTATTACTTTGGGAGGGTCCTACGAGCAGTACTTC. The genes are TRBV19 and TRBJ2-7; 7 nucleotides line up with TRBD2. The germline V gene has CDR1 LNHDA and CDR2 SQIVND (reference sequence). This CDR3 has 15 residues.

This clone was recorded only once. This chain uses TRBV7-3 with TRBJ1-1; D is uncertain. Germline CDR1 is SGHTA and CDR2 is FQGTGA. Trimming took 1 base from V and 4 from J, leaving 7 bases between them. The CDR3 loop spans 13 amino acids. DNA of the CDR3: TGTGCCAGCAGCTTAATTCGGGGCACTGAAGCTTTCTTT. Its protein product is CASSLIRGTEAFF.

This sequence joins TRBV12-5 and TRBJ2-3; TRBD2 agrees at 7 bases. V shed 5 bases, J shed 4 bases, and the junction held 0 bases outside the gene matches. This CDR3 is built from 12 residues. Germline loops: CDR1 LGHNT, CDR2 FRNRAP. The CDR3 nucleotides read TGTGCTAGTGGTGGGGGGGCAGATACGCAGTATTTT. Encoded protein: CASGGGADTQYF.

The genes are TRBV6-5 and TRBJ1-1, with no clear D. Germline lookup yields CDR1 MNHEY and CDR2 SVGAGI. The germline V and J ends were trimmed by 4 bases and 4 bases, with 10 bases remaining between them. This CDR3 has 13 amino acids. The CDR3 sequence is CASSLGGSTEAFF. The CDR3 DNA reads TGTGCCAGCAGTTTGGGAGGGAGCACTGAAGCTTTCTTT.

This clone was observed a single time. The chain uses TRBV6-1 and TRBJ2-5, with TRBD2 as a possible D gene (6 bases). Germline lookup yields CDR1 MNHNS and CDR2 SASEGT. Trimming removed 0 bases from V and 3 bases from J, with 14 bases in between. CDR3 length: 16 amino acids. DNA for the CDR3: TGTGCCAGCAGTGAAGCGCTCGGGAGACTCGAAGAGACCCAGTACTTC. It yields the protein CASSEALGRLEETQYF.

The rearrangement joins TRBV6-6 to TRBJ2-1, with D tentatively TRBD2 (6 bases). The ends were cut back, 2 bases at V and 1 base at J, with 9 bases in the middle. In germline, CDR1 is MNHNY, CDR2 SVGAGI (reference sequence). The CDR3 loop spans 15 amino acids. DNA for the CDR3: TGTGCCAGCAGTTACCTCGGGACTTCCTACAATGAGCAGTTCTTC. Translation: CASSYLGTSYNEQFF.

The chain has TRBV10-3 and TRBJ2-7, with 8 bases lining up with TRBD1. This CDR3 contains 16 residues. J was trimmed by 5 bases and V by 4 bases; bases with no gene match: 13. CDR1 is ENHRY and CDR2 is SYGVKD in the germline V gene. The CDR3 sequence: CAISGPGTGPGNEQYF. CDR3 nucleotide sequence: TGTGCCATCAGTGGTCCCGGGACAGGCCCAGGCAACGAGCAGTACTTC.

The chain combines TRBV23-1 with TRBJ2-3, with 7 positions matching TRBD2. TRBV23-1 carries the ORF label, with uncertain function. The V segment lost 0 bases and the J segment 0 bases; nucleotides outside the gene matches: 9. CDR3 length: 18 residues. Here the CDR3 DNA reads TGCGCCAGCAGTCAATCAGGGGAGGGGAGCCTGAGCACAGATACGCAGTATTTT. This encodes CASSQSGEGSLSTDTQYF.

The rearrangement joins TRBV2 to TRBJ1-6; 8 bases map to TRBD1. V lost 7 bases, J lost 7 bases, and 15 bases stayed unmatched. This CDR3 has 17 amino acids. Germline values: CDR1 SNHLY, CDR2 FYNNEI. The CDR3 DNA sequence: TGTGCCAGCATTCGCGACATCCGACAGGGGAGGAATTCACCCCTCCACTTT. This encodes CASIRDIRQGRNSPLHF.

This rearrangement joins TRBV5-1 to TRBJ2-5, with D possibly matching TRBD1 (6 bases). Trimming removed 0 bases at V and 0 bases at J, with 9 bases between. This CDR3 has 15 residues. In germline, CDR1 is SGHRS, CDR2 YFSETQ. As DNA, the CDR3 is TGCGCCAGCAGCTTGGACGGGACACACCAAGAGACCCAGTACTTC. It translates to CASSLDGTHQETQYF.

The genes are TRBV6-4 and TRBJ2-2; 10 bases map to TRBD2. Looked up from germline, CDR1 is MRHNA and CDR2 is SNTAGT. V was pared by 5 bases and J by 0 bases, with 3 bases of the junction left unmatched. The CDR3 contains 16 residues. The CDR3 protein is CASSRTSGANTGELFF. The CDR3 DNA follows: TGTGCCAGCAGTAGGACTAGCGGAGCGAACACCGGGGAGCTGTTTTTT.

This clone was recorded once. The V gene is TRBV19, the J gene TRBJ2-7; 9 bases are a match to TRBD1. J gave up 6 bases and V 6 bases, and 9 bases lay outside the gene matches. The CDR3 runs 14 residues. Germline V gives CDR1 LNHDA, CDR2 SQIVND (reference sequence). CDR3 nucleotide sequence: TGTGCCAGTAGCCAACAGGGGGCGGTAATCGAGCAGTACTTC. This gives the protein CASSQQGAVIEQYF.

The chain combines TRBV5-1 with TRBJ1-3, with 10 bases aligning to TRBD1. Germline trimming cut 4 bases from V and 4 bases from J; bases unmatched to any gene: 5. This CDR3 has 15 amino acids. Germline assignment: CDR1 SGHRS and CDR2 YFSETQ. CDR3 nucleotide sequence: TGCGCCAGCAGCCAGGGGACAGGGGAGGGAAACACCATATATTTT. Amino acids: CASSQGTGEGNTIYF.

A single count supports this clone. The V gene is TRBV14, the J gene TRBJ2-7, with D perhaps TRBD1 (7 bases). The germline CDR1 and CDR2 sequences are SGHDN and FVKESK. Between the trimmed V and J ends, which lost 0 bases and 5 bases, there was a span of 17 bases. The CDR3 contains 16 residues. In DNA, the CDR3 is TGTGCCAGCAGCCAAGATCTGGGCAGGGGGGTCCACGAGCAGTACTTC. Translating it yields CASSQDLGRGVHEQYF. Full variable domain (missing parts from reference TRBV14 and TRBJ2-7): EAGVTQFPSHSVIEKGQTVTLRCDPISGHDNLYWYRRVMGKEIKFLLHFVKESKQDESGMPNNRFLAERTGGTYSTLKVQPAELEDSGVYFCASSQDLGRGVHEQYFGPGTRLTVT.

The chain couples TRBV12-3 or TRBV12-4 to TRBJ2-3; D ambiguous. V dropped 3 bases and J dropped 3 bases, with 4 bases sitting between them. The CDR3 is 12 amino acids. Written as DNA, the CDR3 is TGTGCCAGCAGTTTCCGGACAGATACGCAGTATTTT. Residues: CASSFRTDTQYF.

This sequence joins TRBV11-2 and TRBJ1-5; 7 bases are shared with TRBD1. Germline CDR1 and CDR2: SGHAT and FQNNGV. There are 15 residues in the CDR3. The J segment lost 3 bases and the V segment lost 2 bases, leaving 4 bases of the junction unmatched. The CDR3: CASSLSGQLNQPQHF. CDR3 coding DNA: TGTGCCAGCAGCTTATCGGGACAGCTCAATCAGCCCCAGCATTTT.

About this clone: One end of the junction fails to match germline, which may point to a read error. V and J are TRBV12-3 or TRBV12-4 and TRBJ2-4, with 10 bases fitting TRBD2. The CDR3 totals 11 residues. The chain's CDR3 is CASSLSGRAHF. CDR3 DNA: TGTGCCAGCAGCCTAAGCGGGAGGGCCCACTTC.

This clone was counted once. The chain combines TRBV28 with TRBJ1-1; D may be TRBD1 (5 bases). CDR3 length equals 14 residues. Germline V gene lookup returns CDR1 MDHEN and CDR2 SYDVKM. Trimming pared 5 bases from V and 0 bases from J, leaving 10 bases between. As DNA, the CDR3 is TGTGCCAGCAGTGCCGACAGCATGAACACTGAAGCTTTCTTT. This encodes CASSADSMNTEAFF.

The chain joins TRBV6-1 to TRBJ2-5; 14 nucleotides align to TRBD2. Germline V lookup: CDR1 MNHNS, CDR2 SASEGT. CDR3 length equals 16 residues. The J segment lost 5 bases and the V segment lost 4 bases, leaving 6 bases of the junction unmatched. The CDR3 DNA reads as TGTGCCAGCAGTGCGGGACTAGCGGGAGCTGCGGAGACCCAGTACTTC. Its translation: CASSAGLAGAAETQYF.